The 29 T cell receptor beta chains listed next were all sequenced from one sample in a study of chemoradiotherapy in HPV16-positive cancers. Libraries were prepared by immunoSEQ multiplex PCR; TCRdb keeps only in-frame clonotypes and omits some of them. The data contain some 34,000 clones, about 92% of them seen just once; the ten biggest clones take up around 3.4%. This specimen was blood, taken from a patient who underwent chemoradiotherapy. The receptors were sampled from a human donor with HPV-associated anogenital cancer.

The chain has TRBV7-8 and TRBJ2-7; perhaps D is TRBD1 or TRBD2 (5 bases each). The CDR3 length is 16 residues. Trimming removed 4 bases from V and 2 bases from J, with 18 bases in between. Germline CDR1 reads SGHVS; CDR2 reads FQNEAQ. CDR3 nucleotide sequence: TGTGCCAGCAGCTCCAACCGGGACGGATCTCCCTACGAGCAGTACTTC. Amino acid sequence: CASSSNRDGSPYEQYF.

V gene TRBV6-5 combines with J gene TRBJ2-5, with D possibly matching TRBD1 (6 bases). The CDR3 spans 13 residues. CDR1 is MNHEY and CDR2 is SVGAGI in the germline V gene. The ends were cut back, 5 bases at V and 5 bases at J, with 12 bases in the middle. CDR3 in DNA: TGTGCCAGCAGTCTCAGGGGTGGGGAGACCCAGTACTTC. Protein sequence: CASSLRGGETQYF.

This chain connects TRBV7-9 to TRBJ2-2; D is uncertain. V was trimmed by 4 bases and J by 3 bases, leaving 0 bases between them. Looked up from germline, CDR1 is SEHNR and CDR2 is FQNEAQ (reference sequence). This CDR3 region has 11 residues. The CDR3 loop reads CASSYTGELFF. In DNA, the CDR3 is TGTGCCAGCAGCTACACCGGGGAGCTGTTTTTT.

This CDR3 reads CASRRSGSGGYDSYEQYF. In DNA form, the CDR3 reads TGTGCCAGCAGGCGAAGCGGATCGGGGGGGTATGATTCCTACGAGCAGTACTTC. This chain uses TRBV7-2 with TRBJ2-7; 8 bases align to TRBD2. Looked up from germline, CDR1 is SGHTA and CDR2 is FQGNSA. V dropped 6 bases and J dropped 1; count of bases not matched to a gene: 17. The CDR3 sequence is 18 residues long. Full variable domain (rest looked up from reference TRBV7-2 and TRBJ2-7): GAGVSQSPSNKVTEKGKDVELRCDPISGHTALYWYRQSLGQGLEFLIYFQGNSAPDKSGLPSDRFSAERTGGSVSTLTIQRTQQEDSAVYLCASRRSGSGGYDSYEQYFGPGTRLTVT.

This clone was recorded once. The CDR3 here is CASSRRTGNNEQFF. The CDR3 nucleotides are TGCGCCAGCAGCCGAAGGACAGGCAACAATGAGCAGTTCTTC. The V call is TRBV5-1, the J call TRBJ2-1; 7 bases fit TRBD1. The V gene's germline CDR1 is SGHRS and CDR2 YFSETQ. V was pared by 4 bases and J by 5 bases, with 6 bases of the junction left unmatched. This CDR3 is built from 14 residues.

A note on this clone: At one end, the junction sequence differs from germline, possibly due to a read error. This chain connects TRBV7-3 to TRBJ2-2; tentatively, D is TRBD1 or TRBD2 (6 bases each). Germline CDR1 SGHTA, CDR2 FQGTGA. The CDR3 totals 15 residues. The CDR3 DNA reads as TGTGCCAGCACCTTAGGGGGTAGCGGCACCGGGGAGCTGTTTTTT. This encodes CASTLGGSGTGELFF.

V and J are TRBV5-1 and TRBJ1-6; D unresolved. This CDR3 region has 12 residues. Germline V CDR1 and CDR2: SGHRS, YFSETQ. V lost 2 bases and J lost 4, with 1 base in between. The CDR3, as DNA: TGCGCCAGCAGCTTTTATAATTCACCCCTCCACTTT. Residues: CASSFYNSPLHF.

The chain couples TRBV9 to TRBJ2-2, with a tentative D call TRBD2 (5 bases). This CDR3 has 14 residues. V lost 3 bases and J 7 bases, leaving 13 bases between the germline ends. Per germline, CDR1 SGDLS and CDR2 YYNGEE. The CDR3 DNA follows: TGTGCCAGCAGCGGAACCGGGATGTTCGGGGAGCTGTTTTTT. Translated, it gives CASSGTGMFGELFF.

The CDR3 sequence is CASSPLSGQGVYGYTF. Written as DNA, the CDR3 is TGTGCCAGTAGTCCTCTGTCGGGACAGGGGGTTTATGGCTACACCTTC. The V call is TRBV19, the J call TRBJ1-2, with 11 bases identical to TRBD1. Germline trimming cut 5 bases from V and 5 bases from J; bases unmatched to any gene: 10. Germline CDR1 and CDR2: LNHDA and SQIVND (reference sequence). The CDR3 totals 16 residues.

The rearrangement joins TRBV27 to TRBJ1-1; 8 bases line up with TRBD1. The CDR3 covers 14 residues. Germline assignment: CDR1 MNHEY and CDR2 SMNVEV (reference sequence). Trimming cost V 4 bases and J 3 bases; bases outside gene matches: 4. The CDR3 sequence: CASSSGGADTEAFF. The CDR3 DNA reads as TGTGCCAGCAGTTCAGGGGGCGCGGACACTGAAGCTTTCTTT.

In this sample, this clone turned up a few times. The chain carries TRBV7-9 and TRBJ1-3; D remains ambiguous. This CDR3 contains 10 residues. V lost 10 bases to trimming and J lost 8 bases, with 9 bases between them. Looked up from germline, CDR1 is SEHNR and CDR2 is FQNEAQ (reference sequence). The CDR3 DNA reads as TGTGCCATAGACTCGGACACCATATATTTT. Amino acids: CAIDSDTIYF.

This chain joins TRBV19 and TRBJ1-5; unclear D gene. From germline, CDR1 is LNHDA and CDR2 SQIVND (reference sequence). The CDR3 extends over 16 amino acids. Deletions cut 3 bases from V and 5 bases from J, with 17 bases between. CDR3 region: CASSIRPQRRDQPQHF. DNA of the CDR3: TGTGCCAGTAGTATTCGTCCCCAGCGGCGAGATCAGCCCCAGCATTTT.

This clone was seen just once. The rearrangement uses TRBV27 and TRBJ2-7; perhaps TRBD2 as D (7 bases). Per the germline V gene, CDR1 is MNHEY and CDR2 is SMNVEV (reference sequence). The CDR3 contains 13 residues. V was clipped by 3 bases and J by 5 bases, with 11 bases between them. The CDR3 nucleotides are TGTGCCAGCAGTTTTGGGGGGGCGAACGAGCAGTACTTC. It encodes CASSFGGANEQYF.

V is TRBV15 and J is TRBJ1-5; D is perhaps TRBD1 (5 bases). The germline V and J ends were trimmed by 1 base and 1 base, with 5 bases remaining between them. CDR3 length: 14 residues. CDR1 and CDR2 (germline): LNHNV, YYDKDF (reference sequence). CDR3 bases: TGTGCCACCAGCAGAGGGGGGAGCAATCAGCCCCAGCATTTT. Its translation: CATSRGGSNQPQHF.

The chain uses TRBV28 and TRBJ1-2; maybe TRBD1 (6 bases). This CDR3 is built from 13 residues. V shed 6 bases and J shed 6 bases, with 14 bases lying between them. The V gene's germline CDR1 is MDHEN and CDR2 SYDVKM. The CDR3 coding sequence is TGTGCCAGCAGGTTACAGGGCGGGAATGGCTACACCTTC. Translation: CASRLQGGNGYTF.

This chain connects TRBV5-5 to TRBJ1-2; a possible D gene is TRBD1 (5 bases). Between the trimmed V and J ends, which lost 4 bases and 0 bases, there was a span of 22 bases. This CDR3 spans 18 amino acids. Germline V CDR1 and CDR2: SGHKS, YYEKEE (reference sequence). Here the CDR3 reads CASSRAGTFEVANYGYTF. CDR3 coding DNA: TGTGCCAGCAGCCGCGCCGGGACCTTCGAGGTGGCTAACTATGGCTACACCTTC.

This chain connects TRBV27 to TRBJ2-2; 9 bases map to TRBD2. V dropped 5 bases and J dropped 9; count of bases not matched to a gene: 13. The CDR3 is 16 amino acids. CDR1 and CDR2 from the germline V gene are MNHEY and SMNVEV (reference sequence). CDR3 protein: CASSPSGDGASRELFF. The CDR3, as DNA: TGTGCCAGCAGTCCTAGCGGGGATGGGGCTAGTAGGGAGCTGTTTTTT.

The chain employs TRBV19 and TRBJ1-2; tentatively, D is TRBD1 (5 bases). Germline V gene sequence: CDR1 LNHDA, CDR2 SQIVND (reference sequence). Trimming stripped 5 bases from V and 6 bases from J, with 22 bases between. The CDR3 spans 16 residues. CDR3 in amino acids: CASSQPGQYQGNGYTF. CDR3 DNA sequence: TGTGCCAGTAGTCAGCCGGGGCAATACCAGGGAAATGGCTACACCTTC. The variable domain in full, completed from reference TRBV19 and TRBJ1-2, reads DGGITQSPKYLFRKEGQNVTLSCEQNLNHDAMYWYRQDPGQGLRLIYYSQIVNDFQKGDIAEGYSVSREKKESFPLTVTSAQKNPTAFYLCASSQPGQYQGNGYTFGSGTRLTVV.

V is TRBV6-5 and J is TRBJ2-1; TRBD1 is a possible D gene (6 bases). Trimming took off 6 bases at V and 8 bases at J, with 14 bases between the two ends. CDR1 and CDR2 (germline): MNHEY, SVGAGI. The CDR3 length is 13 residues. In DNA form, the CDR3 reads TGTGCCAGCAGGTCTAACAGGGTCGATGAGCAGTTCTTC. It codes for CASRSNRVDEQFF.

The chain uses TRBV5-1 and TRBJ2-1; TRBD2 matches 7 bases. The trim removed 2 bases at V and 4 bases at J, leaving 6 bases unmatched. Germline V gene sequence: CDR1 SGHRS, CDR2 YFSETQ. The CDR3 runs 15 residues. The CDR3 reads CASSFLAANYNEQFF. In nucleotides, the CDR3 is TGCGCCAGCAGCTTCCTAGCGGCAAATTACAATGAGCAGTTCTTC.

In this sample, this clone turned up once. V gene TRBV10-3 combines with J gene TRBJ1-1; TRBD1 matches 8 bases. Trimming cost V 3 bases and J 0 bases; bases outside gene matches: 9. CDR1 and CDR2 (germline): ENHRY, SYGVKD. CDR3 size: 17 residues. In DNA, the CDR3 is TGTGCCATCAGTGACGGACAGGGAAGGGGCATGAACACTGAAGCTTTCTTT. Amino acid sequence: CAISDGQGRGMNTEAFF.

The chain links TRBV7-2 to TRBJ2-5; D unclear. In germline, CDR1 is SGHTA, CDR2 FQGNSA. Deletions cut 5 bases from V and 8 bases from J, with 12 bases between. This CDR3 is built from 12 residues. CDR3: CASSPALGTQYF. The DNA of the CDR3 is TGTGCCAGCAGCCCTGCCCTAGGAACCCAGTACTTC.

This chain connects TRBV7-9 to TRBJ1-5; D not resolved. V lost 3 bases, J lost 6 bases, and 9 bases lay in between. The CDR3 sequence is 13 residues long. Germline CDR1 is SEHNR and CDR2 is FQNEAQ (reference sequence). The CDR3 is CASSLVEGQPQHF. CDR3 in DNA: TGTGCCAGCAGCTTGGTCGAGGGTCAGCCCCAGCATTTT.

The chain uses TRBV9 and TRBJ1-1, with TRBD1 matching over 9 bases. Germline values: CDR1 SGDLS, CDR2 YYNGEE. Trimming cost V 3 bases and J 7 bases; bases outside gene matches: 7. The CDR3 is made up of 14 amino acids. The DNA of the CDR3 is TGTGCCAGCAGCGAACAGGGGGCAGGAGGTGAAGCTTTCTTT. The encoded protein is CASSEQGAGGEAFF.

The chain has TRBV19 and TRBJ1-2; maybe TRBD1 (5 bases). This CDR3 comprises 14 residues. V was pared by 7 bases and J by 2 bases, with 14 bases between. Germline CDR1 reads LNHDA; CDR2 reads SQIVND (reference sequence). The CDR3 loop reads CASTTGTDNYGYTF. Written as DNA, the CDR3 is TGTGCCAGTACAACCGGGACGGACAACTATGGCTACACCTTC.

CDR3 loop: CASSVGLGETQYF. Written as DNA, the CDR3 is TGTGCCAGCAGCGTAGGTTTAGGAGAGACCCAGTACTTC. The chain recombines TRBV7-9 with TRBJ2-5, with D hard to call. The germline CDR1 and CDR2 sequences are SEHNR and FQNEAQ (reference sequence). V was cut by 5 bases and J by 4 bases, with 11 bases left in between. The CDR3 spans 13 residues.

The V call is TRBV6-1, the J call TRBJ2-7; 9 bases match TRBD1. This CDR3 region has 16 residues. V lost 0 bases, J lost 6 bases, and 9 bases stayed unmatched. Germline V gives CDR1 MNHNS, CDR2 SASEGT. CDR3 protein: CASSEAPKQGAGEQYF. As DNA, the CDR3 is TGTGCCAGCAGTGAAGCCCCGAAACAGGGGGCGGGCGAGCAGTACTTC.

The gene calls are TRBV5-5 and TRBJ2-6; 12 nucleotides line up with TRBD1. V lost 4 bases, J lost 3 bases, and 14 bases stayed unmatched. CDR1 and CDR2 (germline): SGHKS, YYEKEE (reference sequence). The length of the CDR3 is 20 residues. CDR3 sequence: CASSPLRKGQGALGANVLTF. The CDR3 DNA sequence: TGTGCCAGCAGCCCTTTGCGGAAGGGACAGGGGGCGCTTGGGGCCAACGTCCTGACTTTC.

The chain links TRBV2 to TRBJ2-6, with 13 bases matching TRBD2. This CDR3 contains 17 residues. CDR1 and CDR2 (germline): SNHLY, FYNNEI. With V trimmed by 8 bases and J by 0 bases, 4 bases remained unmatched. The CDR3 here is CASPRTSGGSGANVLTF. Written as DNA, the CDR3 is TGTGCCAGCCCTCGGACTAGCGGGGGCTCTGGGGCCAACGTCCTGACTTTC.